These 2 T cell receptor beta chains were sequenced from one sample in a study of blood T cell repertoires in COVID-19. The method was immunoSEQ multiplex PCR; TCRdb's version includes in-frame clones alone and lacks a portion of them. The sample has 45,000 to 60,000 clones, roughly 80% seen once; the top ten hold roughly an eighth. What was sequenced was peripheral blood. The origin of the receptors is a human donor with acute or convalescent COVID-19. The donor label of this sample is uncertain.

V gene TRBV4-3 combines with J gene TRBJ1-4, with D possibly TRBD1 on 5 matching bases. This CDR3 is built from 16 residues. V was shortened by 1 base and J by 4 bases, with 13 bases between the two germline ends. Germline V gene data show CDR1 as LGHNA and CDR2 as YSLEER. The CDR3 protein is CASSQVGTGDNEKLFF. The CDR3 DNA is TGCGCCAGCAGCCAAGTTGGAACAGGAGATAATGAAAAACTGTTTTTT.

The J gene is TRBJ2-7, the V gene TRBV30, with a possible D match to TRBD2 (6 bases). The V end lost 6 bases, the J end lost 0 bases, and 9 bases lay between the germline ends. CDR3 length: 12 amino acids. Germline V gene sequence: CDR1 GTSNPN, CDR2 SVGIG (reference sequence). CDR3 amino acids: CACHGSSYEQYF. DNA for the CDR3: TGTGCCTGTCACGGGAGCTCCTACGAGCAGTACTTC.